This T cell receptor beta chain was obtained from a study of blood T cell repertoires in COVID-19. Study in general: T cells, B-cell-depleted T cells, or PBMCs supplied cDNA or gDNA.

This CDR3 contains 13 residues. The germline V gene has CDR1 LNHDA and CDR2 SQIVND (reference sequence). The V end lost 6 bases, the J end lost 3 bases, and 10 bases lay between the germline ends. The assay was immunoSEQ multiplex PCR, and TCRdb's table has in-frame clones only and misses some. The data hold about 170,000 clones, with around four fifths observed a single time. This TCR came from a woman aged 45-65 years who had recovered from COVID-19. The specimen was PBMCs or T cells enriched from blood (not recorded which). This chain joins TRBV19 and TRBJ2-3; D is perhaps TRBD2 (5 bases). The CDR3 DNA sequence: TGTGCCAGTAGCCAGAGAGGGACAGATACGCAGTATTTT. Amino acids: CASSQRGTDTQYF.